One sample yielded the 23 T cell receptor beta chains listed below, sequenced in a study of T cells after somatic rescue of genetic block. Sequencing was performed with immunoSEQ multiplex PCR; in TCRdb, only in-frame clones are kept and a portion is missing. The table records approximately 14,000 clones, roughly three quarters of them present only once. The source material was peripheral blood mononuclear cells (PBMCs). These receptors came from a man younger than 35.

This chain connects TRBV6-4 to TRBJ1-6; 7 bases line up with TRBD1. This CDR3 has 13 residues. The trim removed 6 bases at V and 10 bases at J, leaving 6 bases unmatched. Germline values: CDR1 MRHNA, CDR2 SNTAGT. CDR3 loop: CASSLTGQSPLHF. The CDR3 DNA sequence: TGTGCCAGCAGCCTGACAGGGCAGTCACCCCTCCACTTT.

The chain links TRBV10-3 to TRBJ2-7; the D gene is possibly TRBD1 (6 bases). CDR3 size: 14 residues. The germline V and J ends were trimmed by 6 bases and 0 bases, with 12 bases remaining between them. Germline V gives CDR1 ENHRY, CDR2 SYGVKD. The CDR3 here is CAISPTGPSYEQYF. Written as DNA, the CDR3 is TGTGCCATCAGCCCGACAGGACCCTCCTACGAGCAGTACTTC.

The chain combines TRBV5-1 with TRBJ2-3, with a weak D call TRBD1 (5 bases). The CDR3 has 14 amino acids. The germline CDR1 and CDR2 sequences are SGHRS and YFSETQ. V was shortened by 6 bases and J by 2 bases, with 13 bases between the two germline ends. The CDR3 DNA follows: TGCGCCAGCACCTCTGGGGCATCCACAGATACGCAGTATTTT. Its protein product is CASTSGASTDTQYF.

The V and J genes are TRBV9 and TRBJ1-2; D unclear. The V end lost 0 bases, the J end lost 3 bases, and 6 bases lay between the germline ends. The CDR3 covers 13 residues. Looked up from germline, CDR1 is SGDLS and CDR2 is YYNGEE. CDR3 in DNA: TGTGCCAGCAGCGTAGGCACCTACTATGGCTACACCTTC. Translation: CASSVGTYYGYTF.

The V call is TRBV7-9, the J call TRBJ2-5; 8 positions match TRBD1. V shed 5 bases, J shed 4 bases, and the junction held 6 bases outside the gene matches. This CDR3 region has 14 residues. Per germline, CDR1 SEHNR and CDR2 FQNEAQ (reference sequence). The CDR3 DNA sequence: TGTGCCAGCAGCAACTTCGGGACAGGAGAGACCCAGTACTTC. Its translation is CASSNFGTGETQYF.

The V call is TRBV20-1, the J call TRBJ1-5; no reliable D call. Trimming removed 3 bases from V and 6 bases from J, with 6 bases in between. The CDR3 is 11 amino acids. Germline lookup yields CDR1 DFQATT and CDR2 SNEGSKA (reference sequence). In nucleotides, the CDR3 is TGCAGTGCTAGGGGAGTTCAGCCCCAGCATTTT. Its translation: CSARGVQPQHF.

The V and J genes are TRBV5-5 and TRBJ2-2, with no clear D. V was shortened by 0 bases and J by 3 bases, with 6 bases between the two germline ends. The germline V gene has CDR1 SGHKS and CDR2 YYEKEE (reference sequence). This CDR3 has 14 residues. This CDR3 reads CASSLVGHTGELFF. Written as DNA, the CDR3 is TGTGCCAGCAGCTTGGTCGGCCACACCGGGGAGCTGTTTTTT. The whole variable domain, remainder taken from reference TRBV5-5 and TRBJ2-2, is DAGVTQSPTHLIKTRGQQVTLRCSPISGHKSVSWYQQVLGQGPQFIFQYYEKEERGRGNFPDRFSARQFPNYSSELNVNALLLGDSALYLCASSLVGHTGELFFGEGSRLTVL.

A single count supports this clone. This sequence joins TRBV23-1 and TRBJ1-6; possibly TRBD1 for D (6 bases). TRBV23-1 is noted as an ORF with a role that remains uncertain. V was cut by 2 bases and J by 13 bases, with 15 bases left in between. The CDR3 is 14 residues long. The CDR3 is CASSQREQGLPLHF. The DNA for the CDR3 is TGCGCCAGCAGTCAACGGGAACAGGGTCTGCCCCTCCACTTT.

CDR3 residues: CASSFSGRANEQFF. CDR3 DNA sequence: TGTGCCAGCAGTTTTAGCGGGAGGGCCAATGAGCAGTTCTTC. The chain has TRBV27 and TRBJ2-1; TRBD2 agrees at 11 bases. Looked up from germline, CDR1 is MNHEY and CDR2 is SMNVEV (reference sequence). The CDR3 covers 14 residues. J gave up 6 bases and V 3 bases, and 1 base lay outside the gene matches.

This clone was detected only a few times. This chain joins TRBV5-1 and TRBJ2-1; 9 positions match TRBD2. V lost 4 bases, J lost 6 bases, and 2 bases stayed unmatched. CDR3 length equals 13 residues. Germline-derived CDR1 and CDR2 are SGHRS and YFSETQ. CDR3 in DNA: TGCGCCAGCAGCCGGACTAGCGCCAATGAGCAGTTCTTC. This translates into CASSRTSANEQFF.

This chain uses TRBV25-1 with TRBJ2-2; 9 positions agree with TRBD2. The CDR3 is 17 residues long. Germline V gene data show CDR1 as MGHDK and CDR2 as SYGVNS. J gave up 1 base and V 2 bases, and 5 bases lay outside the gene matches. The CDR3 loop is CASSESLAGMNTGELFF. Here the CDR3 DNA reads TGTGCCAGCAGTGAAAGTCTAGCGGGGATGAACACCGGGGAGCTGTTTTTT.

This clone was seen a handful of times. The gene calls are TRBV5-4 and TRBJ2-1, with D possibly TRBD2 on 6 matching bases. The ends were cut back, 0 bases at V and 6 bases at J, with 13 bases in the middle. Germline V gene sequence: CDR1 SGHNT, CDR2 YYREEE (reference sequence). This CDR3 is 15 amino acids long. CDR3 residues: CASSLEVTSSNEQFF. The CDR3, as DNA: TGTGCCAGCAGCTTGGAAGTGACTAGTTCCAATGAGCAGTTCTTC.

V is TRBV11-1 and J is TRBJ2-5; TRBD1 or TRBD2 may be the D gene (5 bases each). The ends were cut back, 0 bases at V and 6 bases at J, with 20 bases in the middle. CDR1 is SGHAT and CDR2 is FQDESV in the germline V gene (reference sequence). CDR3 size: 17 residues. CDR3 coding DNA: TGTGCCAGCAGCTTAGCGACGAGGGGCCTTCATCCGCAGACCCAGTACTTC. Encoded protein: CASSLATRGLHPQTQYF.

Here the CDR3 reads CASSRQAYNQPQHF. The CDR3 nucleotides are TGTGCCAGCAGTAGACAGGCCTACAATCAGCCCCAGCATTTT. V is TRBV6-5 and J is TRBJ1-5, with a weak D call TRBD1 (6 bases). Germline CDR1 MNHEY, CDR2 SVGAGI. The CDR3 covers 14 residues. V lost 5 bases and J 3 bases, leaving 11 bases between the germline ends.

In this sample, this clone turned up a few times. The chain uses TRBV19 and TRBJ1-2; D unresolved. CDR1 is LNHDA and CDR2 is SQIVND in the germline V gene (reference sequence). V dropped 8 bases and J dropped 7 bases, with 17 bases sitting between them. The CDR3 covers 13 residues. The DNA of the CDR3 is TGTGCCAGTCACCCAGCCGGGTACGTTGGCTACACCTTC. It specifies CASHPAGYVGYTF.

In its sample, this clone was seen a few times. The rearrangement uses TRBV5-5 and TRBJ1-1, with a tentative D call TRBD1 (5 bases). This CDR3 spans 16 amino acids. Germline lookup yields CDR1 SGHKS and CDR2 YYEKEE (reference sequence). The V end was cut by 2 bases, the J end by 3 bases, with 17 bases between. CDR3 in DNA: TGTGCCAGCAGCTTCTTAAGCCCAGGGACCGACACTGAAGCTTTCTTT. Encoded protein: CASSFLSPGTDTEAFF.

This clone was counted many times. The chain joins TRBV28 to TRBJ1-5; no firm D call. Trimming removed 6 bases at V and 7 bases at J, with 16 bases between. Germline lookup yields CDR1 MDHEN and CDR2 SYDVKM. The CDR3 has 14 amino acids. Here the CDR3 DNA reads TGTGCCAGCAGCCGGAGGAGCCCGGGGCAGCCCCAGCATTTT. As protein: CASSRRSPGQPQHF.

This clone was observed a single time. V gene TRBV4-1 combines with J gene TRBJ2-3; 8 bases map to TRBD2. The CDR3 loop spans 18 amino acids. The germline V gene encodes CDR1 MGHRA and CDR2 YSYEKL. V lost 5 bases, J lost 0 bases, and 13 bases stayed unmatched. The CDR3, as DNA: TGCGCCAGCAGCTTTTTAGCGGGGACCCTTATTAGCACAGATACGCAGTATTTT. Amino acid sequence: CASSFLAGTLISTDTQYF.

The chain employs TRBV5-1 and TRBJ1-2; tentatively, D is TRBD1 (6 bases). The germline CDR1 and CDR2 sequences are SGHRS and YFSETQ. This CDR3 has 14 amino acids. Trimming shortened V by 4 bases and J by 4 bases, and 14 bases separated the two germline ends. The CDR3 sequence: CASSPMDRGYGYTF. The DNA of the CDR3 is TGCGCCAGCAGCCCTATGGACAGAGGCTATGGCTACACCTTC.

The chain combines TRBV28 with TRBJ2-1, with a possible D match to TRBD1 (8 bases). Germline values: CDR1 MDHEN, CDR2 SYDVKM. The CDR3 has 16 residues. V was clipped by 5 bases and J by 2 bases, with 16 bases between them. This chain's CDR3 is CASSILTGGAYNEQFF. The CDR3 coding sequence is TGTGCCAGCAGTATCCTTACAGGGGGGGCCTACAATGAGCAGTTCTTC.

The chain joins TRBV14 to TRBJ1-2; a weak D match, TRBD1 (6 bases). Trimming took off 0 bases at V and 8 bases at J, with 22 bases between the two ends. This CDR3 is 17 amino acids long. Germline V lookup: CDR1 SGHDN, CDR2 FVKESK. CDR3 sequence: CASSQDRGGDLRGGYTF. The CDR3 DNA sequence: TGTGCCAGCAGCCAAGATAGGGGGGGGGACCTAAGAGGCGGCTACACCTTC. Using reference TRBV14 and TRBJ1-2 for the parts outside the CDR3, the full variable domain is EAGVTQFPSHSVIEKGQTVTLRCDPISGHDNLYWYRRVMGKEIKFLLHFVKESKQDESGMPNNRFLAERTGGTYSTLKVQPAELEDSGVYFCASSQDRGGDLRGGYTFGSGTRLTVV.

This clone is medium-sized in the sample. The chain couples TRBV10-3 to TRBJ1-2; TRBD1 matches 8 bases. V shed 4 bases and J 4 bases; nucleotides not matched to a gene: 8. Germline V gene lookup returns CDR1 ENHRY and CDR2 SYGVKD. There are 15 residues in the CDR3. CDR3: CAISVNGQGGYGYTF. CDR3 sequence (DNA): TGTGCCATCAGTGTGAACGGACAGGGCGGCTATGGCTACACCTTC.

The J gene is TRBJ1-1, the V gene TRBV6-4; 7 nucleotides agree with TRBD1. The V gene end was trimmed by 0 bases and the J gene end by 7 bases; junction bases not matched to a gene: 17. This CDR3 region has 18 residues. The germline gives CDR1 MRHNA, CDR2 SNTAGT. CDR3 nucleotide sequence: TGTGCCAGCAGTGACTCGAATCAGGGTAGACAGGGAGTAATTGAAGCTTTCTTT. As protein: CASSDSNQGRQGVIEAFF.